The 10 T cell receptor beta chains listed next were all sequenced from one sample in a study of T-cell memory formation after mild COVID-19. TCRdb processed the 5' RACE reads anew with MiXCR; each CDR3 protein has one entry. The sample includes about 200,000 distinct CDR3 sequences, over 9% seen only once; the top ten take roughly 4%. The sequenced sample was PBMCs or a T cell subset sorted from them (not recorded which). The receptors shown here come from a man younger than 30 who had mild COVID-19 (a few samples of this study predate the infection). Cell type and time point are not known.

This clonotype was counted at least ten times. The rearrangement uses TRBV5-5 and TRBJ1-6; D gene uncertain. The V end was cut by 0 bases, the J end by 0 bases, with 13 bases between. The CDR3 runs 18 residues. The germline V gene encodes CDR1 SGHKS and CDR2 YYEKEE (reference sequence). The CDR3 loop is CASSLVGWTSSYNSPLHF. CDR3 nucleotides: TGTGCCAGCAGCTTGGTGGGGTGGACGAGCTCCTATAATTCACCCCTCCACTTT.

This rearrangement joins TRBV20-1 to TRBJ1-2, with D possibly being TRBD1 (6 bases). Germline lookup yields CDR1 DFQATT and CDR2 SNEGSKA (reference sequence). This CDR3 is built from 13 residues. V was pared by 3 bases and J by 2 bases, with 10 bases between. CDR3 residues: CSARGALNYGYTF. In nucleotides, the CDR3 is TGCAGTGCTAGGGGGGCCTTAAACTATGGCTACACCTTC.

This sequence joins TRBV19 and TRBJ2-1; no definite D call. The CDR3 covers 16 residues. Trimming cost V 0 bases and J 2 bases, with 11 bases left between them. Germline CDR1 reads LNHDA; CDR2 reads SQIVND (reference sequence). The CDR3 sequence is CASSIDQVLTYNEQFF. CDR3 nucleotide sequence: TGTGCCAGTAGTATAGATCAGGTCTTGACCTACAATGAGCAGTTCTTC.

This clonotype turned up a few times. This chain joins TRBV5-1 and TRBJ1-4; D is possibly TRBD1 (6 bases). V was trimmed by 9 bases and J by 6 bases, leaving 18 bases between them. The V gene's germline CDR1 is SGHRS and CDR2 YFSETQ. The CDR3 is made up of 14 amino acids. The CDR3 sequence: CATSKGGIDEKLFF. The CDR3 DNA follows: TGCGCCACCTCAAAGGGGGGGATTGATGAAAAACTGTTTTTT. Full variable domain (rest looked up from reference TRBV5-1 and TRBJ1-4): KAGVTQTPRYLIKTRGQQVTLSCSPISGHRSVSWYQQTPGQGLQFLFEYFSETQRNKGNFPGRFSGRQFSNSRSEMNVSTLELGDSALYLCATSKGGIDEKLFFGSGTQLSVL.

Only a few counts were recorded for this clonotype. The V gene is TRBV20-1, the J gene TRBJ2-1, with a possible D match to TRBD2 (6 bases). Trimming took off 3 bases at V and 2 bases at J, with 14 bases between the two ends. CDR1 and CDR2 from the germline V gene are DFQATT and SNEGSKA (reference sequence). The CDR3 consists of 15 residues. The CDR3 spells CSASGGAIAYNEQFF. CDR3 nucleotide sequence: TGCAGTGCTAGCGGGGGAGCGATCGCCTACAATGAGCAGTTCTTC.

The rearrangement joins TRBV6-5 to TRBJ2-6, with 9 bases aligning to TRBD1. V was clipped by 5 bases and J by 0 bases; unmatched bases: 8. The CDR3 loop spans 18 amino acids. Germline V CDR1 and CDR2: MNHEY, SVGAGI. The CDR3 nucleotides are TGTGCCAGCAGTGCGACCGGGACAGGGAACTCTGGGGCCAACGTCCTGACTTTC. Protein product: CASSATGTGNSGANVLTF.

This clonotype was seen ten or more times. The rearrangement joins TRBV7-2 to TRBJ2-3, with TRBD2 matching over 11 bases. The CDR3 contains 17 residues. Looked up from germline, CDR1 is SGHTA and CDR2 is FQGNSA. V trimming: 2 bases; J trimming: 2 bases; junction bases outside the gene matches: 6. CDR3 protein: CASSLYPLAGVTDTQYF. Written as DNA, the CDR3 is TGTGCCAGCAGCTTATACCCACTAGCGGGGGTCACAGATACGCAGTATTTT.

V usage is TRBV5-3 and J usage is TRBJ2-2; a weak D match, TRBD1 (5 bases). TRBV5-3 is an ORF; its function is uncertain. V was trimmed by 0 bases and J by 12 bases, leaving 12 bases between them. The CDR3 totals 13 residues. As DNA, the CDR3 is TGTGCCAGAAGCTTGGTCAGGGTGGAGAAGCTGTTTTTT. Encoded protein: CARSLVRVEKLFF.

This clonotype was detected only a few times. The chain's CDR3 is CASSFPEASYGYTF. In DNA, the CDR3 is TGTGCCAGCAGCTTTCCTGAAGCCTCTTATGGCTACACCTTC. V and J are TRBV7-9 and TRBJ1-2; no clear D. CDR1 is SEHNR and CDR2 is FQNEAQ in the germline V gene (reference sequence). The CDR3 has 14 amino acids. Between the trimmed V and J ends, which lost 3 bases and 5 bases, there was a span of 13 bases.

V is TRBV19 and J is TRBJ1-4, with D unclear. This CDR3 is built from 17 residues. CDR1 is LNHDA and CDR2 is SQIVND in the germline V gene (reference sequence). V lost 5 bases, J lost 0 bases, and 16 bases lay in between. The CDR3 loop is CASSSVNGPATNEKLFF. For the CDR3, the DNA is TGTGCCAGTAGTTCAGTCAACGGACCGGCAACTAATGAAAAACTGTTTTTT.